The 22 T cell receptor beta chains given below trace back to one sample, sequenced in a study of blood T cell repertoires in COVID-19. Measured with immunoSEQ multiplex PCR; TCRdb has only the in-frame clones, and not every one. This repertoire shows 250,000 to 300,000 clones, approximately 86% found once; its top ten account for roughly 2%. Sequencing was carried out using peripheral blood. These receptor sequences come from a woman aged 50 to 60 who had recovered from COVID-19.

This chain connects TRBV5-1 to TRBJ1-1; 10 bases map to TRBD1. In germline, CDR1 is SGHRS, CDR2 YFSETQ. The CDR3 extends over 13 amino acids. After removal of 4 bases from V and 11 bases from J, the junction contained 8 bases not matched to a gene. In DNA, the CDR3 is TGCGCCAGCAGCACCCGGACAGGGGGAATGGCTTTCTTT. It translates to CASSTRTGGMAFF.

The chain uses TRBV27 and TRBJ2-3, with 7 bases lining up with TRBD1. CDR1 is MNHEY and CDR2 is SMNVEV in the germline V gene (reference sequence). V gave up 4 bases and J gave up 6 bases; unmatched junction bases: 7. The CDR3 totals 14 residues. The CDR3 region is CASSWGQSWDTQYF. The CDR3 DNA sequence: TGTGCCAGCAGTTGGGGACAGTCCTGGGATACGCAGTATTTT.

J is TRBJ2-3 and V is TRBV4-2, with 9 bases matching TRBD2. Germline-derived CDR1 and CDR2 are LGHNA and YNFKEQ. J was trimmed by 2 bases and V by 0 bases; bases with no gene match: 9. This CDR3 comprises 18 residues. CDR3 region: CASSQDRGGGDITDTQYF. DNA of the CDR3: TGTGCCAGCAGCCAAGATCGGGGCGGGGGGGATATCACAGATACGCAGTATTTT.

The V call is TRBV9, the J call TRBJ1-1; D is unresolved. CDR3 length: 15 amino acids. The V end was cut by 0 bases, the J end by 6 bases, with 15 bases between. Germline CDR1 reads SGDLS; CDR2 reads YYNGEE. CDR3 DNA sequence: TGTGCCAGCAGCGTAGCCCCCGACCGCGAGGCTGAAGCTTTCTTT. Amino acids: CASSVAPDREAEAFF.

The chain joins TRBV7-2 to TRBJ1-3, with 10 bases that match TRBD1. The length of the CDR3 is 17 residues. V lost 5 bases and J lost 0; bases outside the gene matches: 7. Per the germline V gene, CDR1 is SGHTA and CDR2 is FQGNSA. The CDR3 sequence: CASSPPGQGISGNTIYF. CDR3 nucleotide sequence: TGTGCCAGCAGCCCCCCGGGACAGGGGATCTCTGGAAACACCATATATTTT.

This chain links TRBV5-1 with TRBJ2-7; weak D call: TRBD1 (5 bases). The CDR3 is made up of 14 amino acids. The germline CDR1 and CDR2 sequences are SGHRS and YFSETQ. The germline V and J ends were trimmed by 4 bases and 0 bases, with 11 bases remaining between them. The CDR3 region is CASSHQGSSYEQYF. In nucleotides, the CDR3 is TGCGCCAGCAGCCACCAGGGTAGCTCCTACGAGCAGTACTTC.

This CDR3 is CASSQQGSGNTIYF. CDR3 bases: TGTGCCAGCAGCCAACAGGGGTCAGGAAACACCATATATTTT. The V and J genes are TRBV14 and TRBJ1-3; D may be TRBD1 (6 bases). CDR1 and CDR2 from the germline V gene are SGHDN and FVKESK. V was clipped by 2 bases and J by 4 bases, with 9 bases between them. The CDR3 is 14 amino acids.

The rearrangement links TRBV10-2 to TRBJ2-7; 8 nucleotides agree with TRBD2. The CDR3 length is 16 residues. Germline loops: CDR1 WSHSY, CDR2 SAAADI. V lost 3 bases and J lost 1; bases outside the gene matches: 8. Here the CDR3 reads CASSDPGLAYSYEQYF. CDR3 bases: TGCGCCAGCAGTGATCCCGGACTAGCTTATTCCTACGAGCAGTACTTC.

The CDR3 nucleotides read TGTGCCAGCAGCTTCCCGGGACAGGTTCTCTACGAGCAGTACTTC. Translating it yields CASSFPGQVLYEQYF. The chain recombines TRBV5-4 with TRBJ2-7; 8 nucleotides agree with TRBD1. V lost 2 bases and J lost 3; bases outside the gene matches: 7. This CDR3 has 15 amino acids. Germline V gene data show CDR1 as SGHNT and CDR2 as YYREEE (reference sequence).

The rearrangement uses TRBV19 and TRBJ1-5; 8 nucleotides line up with TRBD1. The ends lost 3 bases at V and 0 bases at J; junction bases unmatched: 13. This CDR3 is 19 amino acids long. Germline assignment: CDR1 LNHDA and CDR2 SQIVND (reference sequence). CDR3 in amino acids: CASSIAGQGGTVSNQPQHF. The CDR3 DNA reads as TGTGCCAGTAGTATTGCCGGACAGGGCGGGACGGTTAGCAATCAGCCCCAGCATTTT.

This clone was seen a single time. The chain carries TRBV12-3 or TRBV12-4 and TRBJ1-1; no reliable D call. The CDR3 length is 11 residues. The V end was cut by 5 bases, the J end by 7 bases, with 8 bases between. The CDR3 reads CASSPRGEAFF. As DNA, the CDR3 is TGTGCCAGCAGTCCCCGGGGTGAAGCTTTCTTT.

The V and J genes are TRBV27 and TRBJ1-1; D possibly corresponds to TRBD1 (5 bases). The CDR3 runs to 16 residues. V lost 3 bases and J 1 base, leaving 15 bases between the germline ends. Germline CDR1 and CDR2: MNHEY and SMNVEV (reference sequence). For the CDR3, the DNA is TGTGCCAGCAGTTTCGGGGGAGGGGCCCGGAACACTGAAGCTTTCTTT. This encodes CASSFGGGARNTEAFF.

The chain is built from TRBV10-3 and TRBJ2-2; 9 bases line up with TRBD1. The V and J ends lost 9 bases and 6 bases, in that order; junction bases with no gene match: 11. This CDR3 is 15 amino acids long. CDR1 and CDR2 from the germline V gene are ENHRY and SYGVKD. The CDR3 protein is CAIQSGTGNPGELFF. DNA for the CDR3: TGTGCCATACAGTCCGGGACAGGGAATCCCGGGGAGCTGTTTTTT.

The rearrangement joins TRBV5-4 to TRBJ1-6, with 7 bases aligning to TRBD1. Per the germline V gene, CDR1 is SGHNT and CDR2 is YYREEE (reference sequence). CDR3 length: 15 residues. V lost 4 bases, J lost 5 bases, and 6 bases stayed unmatched. The chain's CDR3 is CASSLPQGDNSPLHF. The CDR3 nucleotides are TGTGCCAGCAGCCTCCCTCAGGGGGATAATTCACCCCTCCACTTT. The full variable domain, in which reference TRBV5-4 and TRBJ1-6 provide the parts outside the CDR3, is ETGVTQSPTHLIKTRGQQVTLRCSSQSGHNTVSWYQQALGQGPQFIFQYYREEENGRGNFPPRFSGLQFPNYSSELNVNALELDDSALYLCASSLPQGDNSPLHFGNGTRLTVT.

The chain joins TRBV18 to TRBJ1-2; TRBD1 aligns across 7 bases. CDR1 KGHSH and CDR2 LQKENI come from the germline V gene. After removal of 6 bases from V and 4 bases from J, the junction contained 8 bases not matched to a gene. This CDR3 comprises 14 residues. The DNA for the CDR3 is TGTGCCAGCTCGCCTGAGGGACAGATCTATGGCTACACCTTC. Translated, it gives CASSPEGQIYGYTF.

V gene TRBV4-1 combines with J gene TRBJ2-5, with a possible D match to TRBD1 (6 bases). Germline V gives CDR1 MGHRA, CDR2 YSYEKL. The germline V and J ends were trimmed by 1 base and 5 bases, with 14 bases remaining between them. This CDR3 contains 15 residues. In DNA form, the CDR3 reads TGCGCCAGCAGCCAAGGAGCAGGGGCGCGGGAGACCCAGTACTTC. Protein: CASSQGAGARETQYF.

In this sample, this clone turned up once. V gene TRBV12-5 combines with J gene TRBJ1-2, with D uncertain. The germline V and J ends were trimmed by 6 bases and 8 bases, with 10 bases remaining between them. The CDR3 loop spans 11 amino acids. Germline values: CDR1 LGHNT, CDR2 FRNRAP. The CDR3 reads CASGPGLGYTF. For the CDR3, the DNA is TGTGCTAGTGGCCCCGGGTTGGGCTACACCTTC.

The chain joins TRBV24-1 to TRBJ1-2, with TRBD1 as a possible D gene (5 bases). V gave up 12 bases and J gave up 7 bases, with 20 bases separating them. CDR1 is KGHDR, CDR2 SFDVKD, per germline. This CDR3 is 13 amino acids long. CDR3 in DNA: TGTGCCCCTTTGGGTCTAGGGAGGGGTGGCTACACCTTC. Translated: CAPLGLGRGGYTF.

The V call is TRBV7-8, the J call TRBJ2-7; no firm D call. Germline loops: CDR1 SGHVS, CDR2 FQNEAQ. There are 11 residues in the CDR3. The V and J ends lost 5 bases and 5 bases respectively, with 7 bases between them. The CDR3 DNA is TGTGCCAGCAGCCCCCGGGACGAGCAGTACTTC. Amino acid sequence: CASSPRDEQYF.

The chain links TRBV19 to TRBJ1-1; D is ambiguous. The germline V gene encodes CDR1 LNHDA and CDR2 SQIVND (reference sequence). There are 13 residues in the CDR3. V lost 2 bases, J lost 10 bases, and 14 bases lay in between. The CDR3 loop is CASSIRGDSVAFF. The CDR3 region has the DNA TGTGCCAGTAGTATACGCGGGGATTCAGTAGCTTTCTTT.

The V call is TRBV11-3, the J call TRBJ2-7; maybe TRBD2 (6 bases). V was shortened by 5 bases and J by 7 bases, with 12 bases between the two germline ends. The CDR3 covers 12 residues. The V gene's germline CDR1 is SGHNT and CDR2 YENEEA. CDR3 DNA sequence: TGTGCCAGCAGCACCAACCGGGGGGAGCAGTACTTC. It codes for CASSTNRGEQYF.

The chain combines TRBV7-2 with TRBJ2-1; D possibly corresponds to TRBD2 (5 bases). The CDR3 is 18 residues long. Per the germline V gene, CDR1 is SGHTA and CDR2 is FQGNSA. Trimming pared 4 bases from V and 3 bases from J, leaving 22 bases between. CDR3 in amino acids: CASSSKSGFPGIYNEQFF. Written as DNA, the CDR3 is TGTGCCAGCAGCTCCAAGTCCGGGTTCCCCGGGATCTACAATGAGCAGTTCTTC.